These 5 T cell receptor beta chains were sequenced from one sample in a study of blood T cell repertoires in COVID-19. Sequencing was performed with immunoSEQ multiplex PCR; in TCRdb, only in-frame clones are kept and a portion is missing. Of more than 110,000 clones in the sample, 85% were seen once. The specimen sequenced was peripheral blood. The origin of the receptors is a man aged 45-65 years with acute or convalescent COVID-19.

This clone was observed once. The rearrangement uses TRBV5-5 and TRBJ2-1; D not certain. V lost 1 base and J 2 bases, leaving 4 bases between the germline ends. The CDR3 is 13 residues long. Looked up from germline, CDR1 is SGHKS and CDR2 is YYEKEE (reference sequence). The CDR3 here is CASSLTAYNEQFF. For the CDR3, the DNA is TGTGCCAGCAGCTTGACAGCCTACAATGAGCAGTTCTTC.

V and J are TRBV6-6 and TRBJ1-4; D might be TRBD1 (5 bases). The length of the CDR3 is 14 residues. Germline V gene lookup returns CDR1 MNHNY and CDR2 SVGAGI (reference sequence). Deletions cut 5 bases from V and 4 bases from J, with 11 bases between. The CDR3 here is CASSRWQGNEKLFF. The CDR3 nucleotides are TGTGCCAGCAGTCGATGGCAGGGTAATGAAAAACTGTTTTTT.

This chain uses TRBV6-1 with TRBJ2-1; maybe TRBD2 (7 bases). Germline assignment: CDR1 MNHNS and CDR2 SASEGT. Trimming removed 2 bases at V and 6 bases at J, with 14 bases between. This CDR3 has 15 amino acids. The DNA for the CDR3 is TGTGCCAGCAGTGAACGTCGAGGGGGGGCCAATGAGCAGTTCTTC. Protein: CASSERRGGANEQFF.

The chain links TRBV27 to TRBJ2-3; 8 bases are shared with TRBD1. Germline V lookup: CDR1 MNHEY, CDR2 SMNVEV (reference sequence). The CDR3 is 18 amino acids. Losses at the gene ends were 0 bases for V and 0 bases for J; bases not matched to a gene: 8. The CDR3 spells CASSLSLDRGQSTDTQYF. The CDR3, as DNA: TGTGCCAGCAGTTTATCGCTCGACAGGGGACAAAGCACAGATACGCAGTATTTT.

This clone came up a few times. The chain couples TRBV7-3 to TRBJ1-1, with 7 positions matching TRBD1. Germline values: CDR1 SGHTA, CDR2 FQGTGA. This CDR3 spans 19 amino acids. Germline trimming cut 2 bases from V and 2 bases from J; bases unmatched to any gene: 17. The CDR3: CASSLWGPRSGGGNTEAFF. In nucleotides, the CDR3 is TGTGCCAGCAGCTTATGGGGACCAAGGTCAGGGGGTGGAAACACTGAAGCTTTCTTT.